One sample yielded the 2 T cell receptor beta chains listed below, sequenced in a study of blood T cell repertoires in COVID-19. Libraries were prepared by immunoSEQ multiplex PCR; TCRdb keeps only in-frame clonotypes and omits some of them. This sample has tens of thousands of clones, with 70% to 90% found just once. Material for sequencing was peripheral blood. The receptors derive from a human donor in a cohort sampled during active COVID-19. The donor label of this sample is uncertain.

The chain uses TRBV29-1 and TRBJ2-7; weak D call: TRBD1 (6 bases). Germline V gives CDR1 SQVTM, CDR2 ANQGSEA. Trimming shortened V by 6 bases and J by 3 bases, and 15 bases separated the two germline ends. This CDR3 comprises 13 residues. CDR3 DNA sequence: TGCAGCGTCATCAGGGGAACCCTCTACGAGCAGTACTTC. It specifies CSVIRGTLYEQYF.

The chain combines TRBV27 with TRBJ2-7, with D possibly TRBD2 on 6 matching bases. The germline V gene encodes CDR1 MNHEY and CDR2 SMNVEV (reference sequence). Trimming removed 4 bases from V and 2 bases from J, with 18 bases in between. This CDR3 is 16 amino acids long. Here the CDR3 reads CASSSPGRGAAYEQYF. CDR3 DNA sequence: TGTGCCAGCAGTTCCCCGGGGCGGGGAGCTGCCTACGAGCAGTACTTC.